These T cell receptor beta chains were read from a single sample in a study of blood T cell repertoires in COVID-19. Repertoires were generated with immunoSEQ multiplex PCR, while TCRdb's copy carries only in-frame clones and drops some. The table has approximately 260,000 clones, about 80% seen once; the top ten hold approximately 9%. Sequencing input: peripheral blood. The receptors were sampled from a human donor in a cohort sampled during active COVID-19. The CDR3 runs from the conserved cysteine through the conserved F or W. A D gene is named only where the DNA matches it firmly. Some rows have no size entry. The others give once, few or many, or a class for an expanded clone.

J	size	D	V	CDR3	DNA
TRBJ1-6	few	-	TRBV6-6	CASNLRLRNNSPLHF	TGTGCCAGCAACTTACGACTGAGGAATAATTCACCCCTCCACTTT
TRBJ1-1	-	-	TRBV6-5	CASSDSSDTEAFF	TGTGCCAGCAGCGACAGTTCAGACACTGAAGCTTTCTTT
TRBJ1-4	-	TRBD1	TRBV28	CASSRTGTAVFF	TGTGCCAGCAGCCGAACCGGGACAGCTGTGTTTTTT
TRBJ1-6	-	-	TRBV27	CASRVGPTGLSSPLHF	TGTGCCAGCAGGGTCGGCCCTACAGGGCTCAGTTCACCCCTCCACTTT
TRBJ2-5	-	TRBD2	TRBV19	CASSYTWTSGETQYF	TGTGCCAGTAGCTACACTTGGACTAGCGGAGAGACCCAGTACTTC
TRBJ1-6	few	-	TRBV7-9	CASSLERPLHF	TGTGCCAGCAGCTTAGAGCGACCCCTCCACTTT
TRBJ2-2	-	TRBD2	TRBV2	CASSESIAGTNTGELFF	TGTGCCAGCAGTGAATCCATAGCGGGTACGAACACCGGGGAGCTGTTTTTT
TRBJ2-1	-	-	TRBV19	CASSIDQQGRGEQFF	TGTGCCAGTAGTATAGATCAGCAGGGGAGAGGTGAGCAGTTCTTC
TRBJ2-7	many	TRBD1	TRBV19	CASSTGIPGTGYEQYF	TGTGCCAGTAGTACCGGAATCCCCGGGACAGGGTACGAGCAGTACTTC
TRBJ1-5	-	TRBD1	TRBV7-2	CASSLVLGTGPSQGPQHF	TGTGCCAGCAGCTTAGTACTAGGGACAGGACCATCCCAGGGGCCCCAGCATTTT
TRBJ2-5	-	TRBD2	TRBV5-5	CASSLGLAGGQETQYF	TGTGCCAGCAGCTTGGGACTAGCGGGGGGCCAAGAGACCCAGTACTTC
TRBJ2-1	-	TRBD2	TRBV7-8	CASSISGRHGWEQFF	TGTGCCAGCAGTATCAGCGGGAGGCATGGGTGGGAGCAGTTCTTC
TRBJ2-5	-	TRBD1	TRBV2	CASSRQGRVSQETQYF	TGTGCCAGCAGTAGACAGGGCAGGGTGAGCCAAGAGACCCAGTACTTC
TRBJ2-7	-	-	TRBV5-1	CASSLGRDSYSYEQYF	TGCGCCAGCAGCTTGGGCCGAGACTCCTACTCCTACGAGCAGTACTTC
TRBJ2-7	-	-	TRBV9	CASSPQGPYEQYF	TGTGCCAGCAGCCCACAGGGCCCCTACGAGCAGTACTTC
TRBJ2-3	-	-	TRBV12-3/TRBV12-4	CASSFTDTQYF	TGTGCCAGCAGCTTCACAGATACGCAGTATTTT
TRBJ2-7	-	TRBD2	TRBV4-3	CASSLSTSGGAGYEQYF	TGCGCCAGCAGCCTATCGACTAGCGGGGGTGCAGGATACGAGCAGTACTTC
TRBJ2-5	-	-	TRBV6-2/TRBV6-3	CASSLRDTLGTQYF	TGTGCCAGCAGCCTCCGGGACACTCTTGGGACCCAGTACTTC
TRBJ2-3	-	TRBD2	TRBV6-2/TRBV6-3	CASSYFGAGVSTDTQYF	TGTGCCAGCAGTTACTTTGGAGCGGGGGTTAGCACAGATACGCAGTATTTT
TRBJ1-2	-	TRBD1	TRBV14	CASSLAGQGLYYGYTF	TGTGCCAGCAGCCTAGCGGGACAGGGCCTTTACTATGGCTACACCTTC
TRBJ1-5	-	-	TRBV4-2	CASSQEAGSRPQHF	TGTGCCAGCAGCCAAGAAGCTGGGAGTCGGCCCCAGCATTTT
TRBJ2-2	few	TRBD2	TRBV9	CASSVSGSRNTGELFF	TGTGCCAGCAGCGTAAGCGGGAGTCGGAACACCGGGGAGCTGTTTTTT
TRBJ2-3	-	-	TRBV15	CATSRDLASTQYF	TGTGCCACCAGCAGAGATCTAGCAAGTACGCAGTATTTT
TRBJ2-1	-	TRBD2	TRBV19	CASSTVAGGRYNEQFF	TGTGCCAGTAGTACCGTAGCGGGGGGGAGGTACAATGAGCAGTTCTTC
TRBJ2-7	-	TRBD2	TRBV7-9	CASSPRSGRIHEQYF	TGTGCCAGCAGCCCCCGGAGCGGGAGGATCCACGAGCAGTACTTC
TRBJ1-3	-	TRBD1	TRBV29-1	CSVLGPGGGGNTIYF	TGCAGCGTCCTGGGCCCAGGGGGAGGTGGAAACACCATATATTTT
TRBJ1-5	-	-	TRBV6-2/TRBV6-3	CASSLIGSNQPQHF	TGTGCCAGCAGTCTTATCGGTAGCAATCAGCCCCAGCATTTT
TRBJ2-1	-	TRBD2	TRBV29-1	CSVELALAGGDEQFF	TGCAGCGTTGAATTAGCTCTGGCGGGGGGCGATGAGCAGTTCTTC
TRBJ2-7	-	TRBD2	TRBV7-8	CASSLKGGTREEQYF	TGTGCCAGCAGCTTAAAGGGGGGGACTAGAGAGGAGCAGTACTTC
TRBJ1-1	-	-	TRBV5-1	CASSLGTGTEAFF	TGCGCCAGCAGCTTGGGAACAGGGACTGAAGCTTTCTTT
TRBJ2-7	-	TRBD2	TRBV4-1	CASSQGLAGFSYEQYF	TGCGCCAGCAGCCAAGGGCTAGCGGGGTTCTCCTACGAGCAGTACTTC
TRBJ2-1	-	TRBD2	TRBV7-6	CASSLPYSGEGYNEQFF	TGTGCCAGCAGCCTACCGTATAGCGGGGAGGGGTACAATGAGCAGTTCTTC
TRBJ2-2	once	-	TRBV5-1	CASSLTVNTGELFF	TGCGCCAGCAGCTTGACGGTGAACACCGGGGAGCTGTTTTTT
TRBJ2-1	-	-	TRBV3-1/TRBV3-2	CASSPTISHNEQFF	TGTGCCAGCAGCCCTACTATATCCCACAATGAGCAGTTCTTC
TRBJ1-1	-	-	TRBV4-1	CASSQDRGRAEAFF	TGCGCCAGCAGCCAAGACCGGGGAAGGGCGGAAGCTTTCTTT
TRBJ1-1	-	TRBD1	TRBV5-1	CASSSGQMNTEAFF	TGCGCCAGCAGCTCGGGACAGATGAACACTGAAGCTTTCTTT
TRBJ2-5	-	-	TRBV3-1/TRBV3-2	CASTSLGAETQYF	TGTGCCAGCACCAGCTTAGGGGCTGAGACCCAGTACTTC
TRBJ2-1	-	-	TRBV29-1	CSVEVAGQNYNEQFF	TGCAGCGTAGAGGTGGCGGGACAGAACTACAATGAGCAGTTCTTC
TRBJ2-4	once	TRBD2	TRBV7-9	CASSPSGIAKNIQYF	TGTGCCAGCAGCCCTAGCGGGATAGCCAAAAACATTCAGTACTTC
TRBJ1-1	-	TRBD1	TRBV6-5	CASRGTGSRAFF	TGTGCCAGCAGGGGGACAGGGTCTCGGGCTTTCTTT
TRBJ1-5	-	TRBD1	TRBV19	CASRSRDRGSIWNQPQHF	TGTGCCAGTAGGAGCCGGGACAGGGGGTCTATATGGAATCAGCCCCAGCATTTT
TRBJ2-3	-	-	TRBV18	CASSPAGVADTQYF	TGTGCCAGCTCACCGGCCGGGGTAGCAGATACGCAGTATTTT
TRBJ2-7	-	TRBD1	TRBV6-5	CASRKTGSINEQYF	TGTGCCAGCAGGAAGACAGGGAGTATTAACGAGCAGTACTTC
TRBJ2-1	-	-	TRBV7-9	CASSLGTYNEQFF	TGTGCCAGCAGCTTAGGCACTTACAATGAGCAGTTCTTC
TRBJ1-5	-	-	TRBV12-3/TRBV12-4	CASSLGENQPQHF	TGTGCCAGCAGTTTAGGGGAGAATCAGCCCCAGCATTTT
TRBJ2-3	-	-	TRBV4-2	CASSPGERPSTQYF	TGTGCCAGCAGCCCTGGAGAGAGGCCAAGTACGCAGTATTTT
TRBJ2-5	-	-	TRBV5-1	CASSSSGHTIQETQYF	TGCGCCAGCAGCTCATCGGGACATACTATACAAGAGACCCAGTACTTC
TRBJ2-5	once	TRBD2	TRBV7-2	CASSILAGQETQYF	TGTGCCAGCAGCATTCTAGCGGGACAAGAGACCCAGTACTTC
TRBJ1-2	-	-	TRBV5-4	CASSLGQNYGYTF	TGTGCCAGCAGCCTCGGACAGAACTATGGCTACACCTTC
TRBJ1-1	-	-	TRBV6-5	CASSPKGGVGAFF	TGTGCCAGCAGCCCGAAGGGAGGGGTGGGTGCTTTCTTT
TRBJ1-2	few	-	TRBV10-3	CAISESGGADGYTF	TGTGCCATCAGTGAGTCGGGGGGGGCAGATGGCTACACCTTC